In its sample, the clone carrying this TCR beta chain was seen once. Its specificity is not known. PCR employed 60 Vbeta and 13 Jbeta primers. Original handling: Unique TCR beta chains totaled some 80 million in a later count, with approximately 11 million of them shared. Measured with immunoSEQ multiplex PCR; TCRdb has only the in-frame clones, and not every one. V and J calls and clone size are as listed in that table; D and trimming were resolved from the DNA. This sample has just over 150,000 clones, with about three quarters found just once. This sample is drawn from a study of cytomegalovirus exposure and HLA in healthy donors. Regarding the study as a whole: Per published reports, the classifier diagnosed cytomegalovirus status with high specificity and sensitivity. Available immune exposure information covered CMV serostatus only. Trimming of TCR beta V- and J-genes showed a link, identified in a later analysis, to a missense DCLRE1C variant.

Germline V lookup: CDR1 SEHNR, CDR2 FQNEAQ (reference sequence). The J segment lost 2 bases and the V segment lost 5 bases, leaving 6 bases of the junction unmatched. This CDR3 is 17 amino acids long. The chain combines TRBV7-9 with TRBJ2-3; 14 bases match TRBD2. This clonotype was obtained from a woman in her 40s in good health and CMV-seronegative. The sequenced material came from PBMCs. CDR3 sequence (DNA): TGTGCCAGCAGCCGCGGACTAGCGGGGGGTAACACAGATACGCAGTATTTT. Protein: CASSRGLAGGNTDTQYF.